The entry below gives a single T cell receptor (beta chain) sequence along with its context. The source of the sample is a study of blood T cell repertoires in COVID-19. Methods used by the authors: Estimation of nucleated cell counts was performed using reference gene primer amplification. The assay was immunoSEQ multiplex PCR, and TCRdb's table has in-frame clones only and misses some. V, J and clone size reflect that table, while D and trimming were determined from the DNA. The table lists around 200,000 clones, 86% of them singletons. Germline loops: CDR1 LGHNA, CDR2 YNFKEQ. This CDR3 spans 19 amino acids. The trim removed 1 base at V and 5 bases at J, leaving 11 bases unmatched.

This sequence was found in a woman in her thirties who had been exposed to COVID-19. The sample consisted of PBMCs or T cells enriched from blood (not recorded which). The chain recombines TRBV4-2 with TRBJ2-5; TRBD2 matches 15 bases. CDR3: CASSQGLGLAGGAGETQYF. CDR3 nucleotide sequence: TGTGCCAGCAGCCAAGGCCTCGGACTAGCGGGGGGGGCCGGGGAGACCCAGTACTTC.